This T cell receptor (beta chain) was sequenced in a study of cytomegalovirus exposure and HLA in healthy donors. General study results and limits: The study put about 180 TCR beta chains on its list as cytomegalovirus-associated. Confirmation was obtained in vitro that a few CMV-associated chains are specific for CMV antigens.

Note on this clone: Its target is not known.

Researchers ran the PCR with 60 Vbeta and 13 Jbeta primers. The table came from immunoSEQ multiplex PCR; TCRdb's copy has only in-frame clones and leaves some out. The sample contains 150,000 to 200,000 clones, around 80% of which appear only once. The specimen sequenced was PBMCs. The TCR sequence derives from a male donor in good health and CMV-seronegative.

CDR3 sequence (DNA): TGTGCCAGCCGGGACAGGGGAGTGGGAGCTTTCTTT. Protein product: CASRDRGVGAFF. The J gene is TRBJ1-1, the V gene TRBV28; TRBD1 matches at 10 bases. The V gene end was trimmed by 8 bases and the J gene end by 10 bases; junction bases not matched to a gene: 7. CDR1 and CDR2 (germline): MDHEN, SYDVKM. The CDR3 loop spans 12 amino acids.